This record concerns one T cell receptor (beta chain) sequence. This clone came up once. Its antigen remains undetermined. Base quality data are lacking; no much larger clone is found one base away. The data originate from a study of shared clonotypes between healthy human individuals (dated by TCRdb to 2020 to 2022). Notes on the research overall: A couple of women and three men aged 18 to 49 years were included in the cohort. For each donor, CD4 naive and CD4 memory were each run on three plates, CD8 naive on two plates, and CD8 memory on one plate. The study deeply sequenced blood TCR repertoires of several healthy adults to estimate repertoire size and the extent of clonotype sharing between individuals. Different laboratories and diverse techniques were used to prepare libraries and sequence TCR repertoires, to increase sequencing depth and limit assay-specific biases. Between about 0.8 and 9 billion PBMCs per donor were obtained by leukapheresis.

Donors were healthy HIV-negative adults with no recently reported acute infections or vaccinations. Every donor was a Caucasian adult living in Nashville, Tennessee, USA. CD4+ T cells were enriched through magnetic negative selection, after which naive cells were positively selected on CD45RA and the remaining negative fraction served as the memory subset. After blood collection by leukapheresis, PBMCs were isolated using Ficoll-Histopaque density gradient centrifugation and then cryopreserved in the vapor phase of liquid nitrogen. Purity and quantity of every magnetically sorted T cell population were checked by analytical flow cytometry. Genomic DNA was isolated from every sorted fraction and measured by UV absorbance on a Nanodrop 2000c. Using the deep immunoSEQ assay, TCR CDR3 regions were amplified from genomic DNA by multiplex PCR. For each cell subset, the extracted genomic DNA was distributed evenly across all wells of several immunoSEQ 96-well plates, and each plate served as one replicate. For sorted subsets, around 200 ng genomic DNA, equal to about 30,000 T cell genomes, was loaded into each replicate PCR. Purified libraries were quantified with a Qubit 3.0 fluorometer, sized on a Bioanalyzer 2100, and re-quantified with the KAPA Library Quantification kit. Every immunoSEQ 96-well plate was sequenced on a separate single-read 150-cycle Illumina NextSeq 550 flow cell. Turning to the authors' computational methods: The immunoSEQ output contained only junctional sequences without quality scores, so filtering could not match that applied to full-length reads. To assign V/J genes and CDR3, sequences were annotated using PyIR, a Python wrapper for IgBLAST v1.9, with IMGT germline references. Reads were removed for weak V/J assignments (E-value above 1e-6), missing CDR3, stop codons, out-of-frame junctions, or ambiguous translated residues. V3J clonotypes were defined as sequences sharing an identical inferred V gene, J gene, and CDR3 amino acid sequence. To compute the percentage overlap between repertoires, the number of shared unique clonotypes was divided by the size of the smaller repertoire. Three approaches were used to assess repertoire richness: RTK rarefaction, the Chao1 estimator, and Recon v2.1 estimates of unobserved clonotypes. For all TCRbeta clonotypes obtained by the gDNA method from a handful of donors, generation probabilities were computed with OLGA. Here the immuneACCESS table is served through TCRdb, limited to in-frame sequences with V and J called. Missing clones are a known gap in these copies; in checked studies unresolved V genes cover under half, and the rest lacks a known reason. V and J calls and clone size are copied from that table; D and trimming were computed from the DNA. The sample records about 510,000 clones, about 96% of which are singletons. The biggest ten clones account for about 0.054% of the sample.

V sheds 7 bases and J sheds 3 bases, leaving 12 bases between their ends. The CDR3, from cysteine to phenylalanine, totals 14 residues. The CDR3 DNA has 42 bases and is translated from base 1. The germline V gene specifies MNHEY as CDR1 and SVGAGI as CDR2. Points the paper makes about the study in general: Sampling was limited to blood, and TCR repertoires in tissue likely differ from TCR repertoires in blood. Pairwise subsampling led to the expectation that sequencing depth would affect the degree of clonotype sharing among donors. Rarefaction of sorted-subset datasets indicated incomplete sequencing despite the large sequencing depth. Across several donors, roughly 5.1% of naive CD4, approximately 3.6% of naive CD8, around 2.1% of memory CD4, and 0.4% of memory CD8 clonotypes were shared. Larger estimated clonotype richness was generally found for naive subsets than for memory subsets. The small number of donors limited the genetic and exposure-history diversity represented. Compared with non-shared clonotypes, clonotypes shared by all four sorted-subset donors had higher generation probabilities.

This chain joins TRBV6-5 to TRBJ1-4; the D gene is not confidently resolved. The sequenced sample was naive CD4+ T cells sorted from blood. The intended sense of this specimen's cell subset or site label: CD45RA+ positively selected. This sequence was found in a woman in her thirties in good health. The nucleotides read TGTGCCAGCACCTCCGGGGTTGCTAATGAAAAACTGTTTTTT. Translated, this gives CASTSGVANEKLFF.